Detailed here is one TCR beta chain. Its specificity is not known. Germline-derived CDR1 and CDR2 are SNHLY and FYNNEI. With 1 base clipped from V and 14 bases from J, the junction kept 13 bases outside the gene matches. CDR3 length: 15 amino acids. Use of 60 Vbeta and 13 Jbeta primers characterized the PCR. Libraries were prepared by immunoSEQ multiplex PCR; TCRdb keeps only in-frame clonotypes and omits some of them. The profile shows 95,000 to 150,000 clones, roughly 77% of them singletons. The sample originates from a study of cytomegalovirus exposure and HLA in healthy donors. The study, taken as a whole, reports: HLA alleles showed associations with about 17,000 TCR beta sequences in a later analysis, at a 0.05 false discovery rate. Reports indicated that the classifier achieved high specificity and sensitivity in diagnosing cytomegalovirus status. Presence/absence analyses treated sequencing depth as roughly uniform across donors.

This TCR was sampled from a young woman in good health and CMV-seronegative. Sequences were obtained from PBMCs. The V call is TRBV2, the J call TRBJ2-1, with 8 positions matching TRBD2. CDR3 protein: CASSEEVGRAGGEFF. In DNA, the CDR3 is TGTGCCAGCAGTGAAGAAGTCGGGAGGGCCGGGGGAGAGTTCTTC. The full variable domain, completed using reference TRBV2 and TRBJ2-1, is EPEVTQTPSHQVTQMGQEVILRCVPISNHLYFYWYRQILGQKVEFLVSFYNNEISEKSEIFDDQFSVERPDGSNFTLKIRSTKLEDSAMYFCASSEEVGRAGGEFFGPGTRLTVL.